Detailed here is one TCR beta chain. Other DNA sequences in this sample translate to the same CDR3. Trimming removed 3 bases from V and 4 bases from J, with 9 bases in between. CDR3 length: 13 residues. Germline V gives CDR1 MDHEN, CDR2 SYDVKM. The data stem from a study of blood T cell repertoires in COVID-19. Across the whole study: The United States, Italy and Spain supplied acute and convalescent COVID-19 samples. T cells, B-cell-depleted T cells, or PBMCs provided the cDNA or gDNA that served as material.

Authors' processing steps: Estimates of nucleated cell counts were drawn from the amplification of reference gene primers. Some clones are missing from TCRdb's copy, which holds only in-frame ones; the method was immunoSEQ multiplex PCR. V and J calls and clone size are as listed in that table; D and trimming were resolved from the DNA. The sample lists 120,000 or so clones, over 75% occurring once. The sequenced sample was peripheral blood. The V gene is TRBV28, the J gene TRBJ2-5; perhaps TRBD2 as D (7 bases). This receptor was taken from a man aged 50-59 years with acute or convalescent COVID-19. The CDR3 bases are TGTGCCAGCAGTTTGGGGGGGCGAGAGACCCAGTACTTC. As protein: CASSLGGRETQYF.